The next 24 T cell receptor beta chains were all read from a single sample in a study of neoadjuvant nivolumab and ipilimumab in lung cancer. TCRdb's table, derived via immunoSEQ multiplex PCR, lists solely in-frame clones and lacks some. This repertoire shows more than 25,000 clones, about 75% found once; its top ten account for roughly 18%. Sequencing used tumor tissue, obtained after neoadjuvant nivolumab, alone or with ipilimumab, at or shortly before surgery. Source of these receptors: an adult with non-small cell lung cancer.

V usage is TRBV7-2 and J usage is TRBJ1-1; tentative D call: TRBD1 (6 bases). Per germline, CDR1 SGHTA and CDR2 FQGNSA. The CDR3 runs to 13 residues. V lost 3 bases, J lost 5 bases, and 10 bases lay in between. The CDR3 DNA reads TGTGCCAGCAGCTTTTCGCAGGGGACTGAAGCTTTCTTT. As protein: CASSFSQGTEAFF.

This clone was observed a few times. In DNA, the CDR3 is TGCAGCGTTGAAGATCAGACAGGAGCTGATAGCAATCAGCCCCAGCATTTT. Residues: CSVEDQTGADSNQPQHF. V and J are TRBV29-1 and TRBJ1-5; a possible D gene is TRBD1 (6 bases). Germline CDR1 and CDR2: SQVTM and ANQGSEA. The CDR3 extends over 17 amino acids. The V and J ends lost 0 bases and 0 bases respectively, with 15 bases between them.

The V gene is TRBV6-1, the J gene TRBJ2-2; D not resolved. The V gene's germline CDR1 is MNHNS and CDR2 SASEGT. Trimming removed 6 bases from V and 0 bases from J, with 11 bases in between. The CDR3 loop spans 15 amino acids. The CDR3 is CASRSFLTNTGELFF. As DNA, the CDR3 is TGTGCCAGCAGATCATTTCTTACGAACACCGGGGAGCTGTTTTTT.

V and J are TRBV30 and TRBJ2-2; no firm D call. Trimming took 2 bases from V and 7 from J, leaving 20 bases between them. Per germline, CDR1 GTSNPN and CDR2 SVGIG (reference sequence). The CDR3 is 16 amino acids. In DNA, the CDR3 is TGTGCCTGGAGTCGGAGTCACCCCTTCCTTAGCGGGGAGCTGTTTTTT. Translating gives CAWSRSHPFLSGELFF.

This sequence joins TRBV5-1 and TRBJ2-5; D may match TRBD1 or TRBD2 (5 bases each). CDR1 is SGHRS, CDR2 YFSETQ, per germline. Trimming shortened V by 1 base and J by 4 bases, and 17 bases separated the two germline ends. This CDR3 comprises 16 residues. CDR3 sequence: CASSLIIPGLGETQYF. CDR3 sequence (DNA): TGCGCCAGCAGCTTGATAATCCCGGGGCTGGGAGAGACCCAGTACTTC.

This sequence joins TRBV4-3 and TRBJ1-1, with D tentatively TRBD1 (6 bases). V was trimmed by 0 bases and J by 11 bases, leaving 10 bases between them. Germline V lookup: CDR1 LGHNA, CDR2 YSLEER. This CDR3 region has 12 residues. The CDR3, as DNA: TGCGCCAGCAGCCAAGAAGGGGGGCTGGCTTTCTTT. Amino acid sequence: CASSQEGGLAFF.

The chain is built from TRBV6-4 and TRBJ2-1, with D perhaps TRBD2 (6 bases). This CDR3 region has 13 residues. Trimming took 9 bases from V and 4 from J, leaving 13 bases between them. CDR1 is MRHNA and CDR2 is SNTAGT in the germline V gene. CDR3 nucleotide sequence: TGTGCCAGGGAGGGTGACATGTACAATGAGCAGTTCTTC. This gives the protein CAREGDMYNEQFF.

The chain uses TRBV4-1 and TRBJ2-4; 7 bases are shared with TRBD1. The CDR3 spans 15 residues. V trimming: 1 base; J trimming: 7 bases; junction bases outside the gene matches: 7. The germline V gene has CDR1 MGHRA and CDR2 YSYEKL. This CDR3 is CASSQVGVQGNIQYF. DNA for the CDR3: TGCGCCAGCAGCCAAGTAGGTGTACAGGGGAACATTCAGTACTTC.

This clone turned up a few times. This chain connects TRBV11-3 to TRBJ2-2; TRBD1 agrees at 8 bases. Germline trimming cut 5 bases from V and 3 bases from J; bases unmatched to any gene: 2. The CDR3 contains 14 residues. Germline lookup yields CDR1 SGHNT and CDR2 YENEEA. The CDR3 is CASSQGADTGELFF. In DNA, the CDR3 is TGTGCCAGCAGCCAGGGGGCGGACACCGGGGAGCTGTTTTTT.

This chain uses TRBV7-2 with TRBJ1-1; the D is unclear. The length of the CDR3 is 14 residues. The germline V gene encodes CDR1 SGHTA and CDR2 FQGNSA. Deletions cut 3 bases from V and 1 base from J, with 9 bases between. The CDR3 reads CASSFTDSNTEAFF. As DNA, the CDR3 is TGTGCCAGCAGCTTTACGGATTCGAACACTGAAGCTTTCTTT.

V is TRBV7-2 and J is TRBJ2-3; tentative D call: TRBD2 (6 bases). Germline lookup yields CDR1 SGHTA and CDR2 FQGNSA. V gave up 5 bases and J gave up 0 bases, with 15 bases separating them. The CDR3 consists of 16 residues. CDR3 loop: CASSIWTTPSTDTQYF. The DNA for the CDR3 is TGTGCCAGCAGCATCTGGACTACCCCAAGCACAGATACGCAGTATTTT. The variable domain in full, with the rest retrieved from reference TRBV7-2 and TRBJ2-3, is GAGVSQSPSNKVTEKGKDVELRCDPISGHTALYWYRQSLGQGLEFLIYFQGNSAPDKSGLPSDRFSAERTGGSVSTLTIQRTQQEDSAVYLCASSIWTTPSTDTQYFGPGTRLTVL.

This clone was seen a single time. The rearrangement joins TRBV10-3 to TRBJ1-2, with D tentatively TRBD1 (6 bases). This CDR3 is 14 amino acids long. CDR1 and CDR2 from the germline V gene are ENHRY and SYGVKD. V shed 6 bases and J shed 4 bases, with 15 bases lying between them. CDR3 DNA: TGTGCCATCAGGGGGAACAGGGAGGCCTATGGCTACACCTTC. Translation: CAIRGNREAYGYTF.

Here the CDR3 DNA reads TGTGCCAGCAGCCGGGACAGAGAGACCCAGTACTTC. This sequence encodes CASSRDRETQYF. The chain recombines TRBV7-2 with TRBJ2-5, with TRBD1 identical over 7 bases. Germline CDR1 and CDR2: SGHTA and FQGNSA. Trimming cost V 5 bases and J 4 bases; bases outside gene matches: 1. The CDR3 extends over 12 amino acids. The whole variable domain, remainder taken from reference TRBV7-2 and TRBJ2-5, is GAGVSQSPSNKVTEKGKDVELRCDPISGHTALYWYRQSLGQGLEFLIYFQGNSAPDKSGLPSDRFSAERTGGSVSTLTIQRTQQEDSAVYLCASSRDRETQYFGPGTRLLVL.

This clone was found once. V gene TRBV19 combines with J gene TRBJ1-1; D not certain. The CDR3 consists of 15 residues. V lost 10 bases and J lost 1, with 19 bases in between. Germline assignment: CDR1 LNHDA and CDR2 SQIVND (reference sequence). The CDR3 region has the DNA TGTGCCAATCAGAACGGCTACAACGCGAACACTGAAGCTTTCTTT. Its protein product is CANQNGYNANTEAFF.

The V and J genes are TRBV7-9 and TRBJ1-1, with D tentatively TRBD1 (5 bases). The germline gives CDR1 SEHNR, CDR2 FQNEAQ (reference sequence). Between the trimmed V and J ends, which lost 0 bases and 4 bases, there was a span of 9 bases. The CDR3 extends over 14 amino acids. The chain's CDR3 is CASSLAEGRTEAFF. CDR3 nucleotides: TGTGCCAGCAGCTTAGCCGAGGGGCGCACTGAAGCTTTCTTT.

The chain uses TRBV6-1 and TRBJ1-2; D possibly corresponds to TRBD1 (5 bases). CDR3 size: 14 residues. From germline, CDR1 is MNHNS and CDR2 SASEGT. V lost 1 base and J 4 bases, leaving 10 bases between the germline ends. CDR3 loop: CASSEVGLLYGYTF. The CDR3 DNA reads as TGTGCCAGCAGTGAAGTGGGACTCCTCTATGGCTACACCTTC.

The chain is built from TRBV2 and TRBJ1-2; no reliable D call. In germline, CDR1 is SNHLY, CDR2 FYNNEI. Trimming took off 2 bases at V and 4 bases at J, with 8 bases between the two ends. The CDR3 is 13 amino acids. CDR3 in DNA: TGTGCCAGCAGTGAAACCCGGCCCTATGGCTACACCTTC. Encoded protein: CASSETRPYGYTF.

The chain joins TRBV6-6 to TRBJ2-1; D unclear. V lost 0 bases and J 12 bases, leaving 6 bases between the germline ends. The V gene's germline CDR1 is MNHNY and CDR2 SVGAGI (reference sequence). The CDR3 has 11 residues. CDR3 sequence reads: CASSYSGGQFF. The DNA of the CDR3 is TGTGCCAGCAGTTACTCGGGTGGGCAGTTCTTC.

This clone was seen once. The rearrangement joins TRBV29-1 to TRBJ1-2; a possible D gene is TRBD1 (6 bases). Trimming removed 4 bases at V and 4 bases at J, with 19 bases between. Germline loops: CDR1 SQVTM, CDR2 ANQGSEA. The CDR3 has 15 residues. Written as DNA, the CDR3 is TGCAGCGTTGTTCCCTCCACAGTAGGGGGCTATGGCTACACCTTC. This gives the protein CSVVPSTVGGYGYTF.

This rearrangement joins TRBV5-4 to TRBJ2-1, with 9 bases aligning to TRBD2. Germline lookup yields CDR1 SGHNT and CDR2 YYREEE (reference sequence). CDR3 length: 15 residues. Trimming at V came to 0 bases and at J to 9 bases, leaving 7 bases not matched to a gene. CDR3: CASSLGGGGASEQFF. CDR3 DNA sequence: TGTGCCAGCAGCTTGGGCGGCGGGGGGGCGTCTGAGCAGTTCTTC.

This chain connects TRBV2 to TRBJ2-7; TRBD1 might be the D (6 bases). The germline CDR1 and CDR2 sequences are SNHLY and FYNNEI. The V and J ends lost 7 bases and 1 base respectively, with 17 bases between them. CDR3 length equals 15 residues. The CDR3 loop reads CASTSLGAASYEQYF. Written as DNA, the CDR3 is TGTGCCAGCACCTCCCTGGGGGCGGCGTCCTACGAGCAGTACTTC.

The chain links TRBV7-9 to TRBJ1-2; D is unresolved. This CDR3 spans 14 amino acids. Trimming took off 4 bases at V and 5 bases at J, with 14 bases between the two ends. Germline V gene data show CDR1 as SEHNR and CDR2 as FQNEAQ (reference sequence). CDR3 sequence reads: CASSSSGSPYGYTF. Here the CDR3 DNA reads TGTGCCAGCAGCTCCTCCGGGTCCCCGTATGGCTACACCTTC.

The CDR3 loop reads CASSKLGDPEAFF. The CDR3 bases are TGTGCCAGCAGCAAGTTGGGGGACCCTGAAGCTTTCTTT. V gene TRBV9 combines with J gene TRBJ1-1; tentatively, D is TRBD1 (5 bases). This CDR3 spans 13 amino acids. Germline assignment: CDR1 SGDLS and CDR2 YYNGEE. Trimming shortened V by 4 bases and J by 6 bases, and 13 bases separated the two germline ends.

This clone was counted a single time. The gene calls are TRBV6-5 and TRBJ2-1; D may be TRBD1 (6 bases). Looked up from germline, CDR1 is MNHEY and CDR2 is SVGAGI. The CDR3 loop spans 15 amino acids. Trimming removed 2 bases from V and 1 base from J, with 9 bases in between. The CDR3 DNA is TGTGCCAGCAGTTACCGCAGGGGTTCCTACAATGAGCAGTTCTTC. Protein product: CASSYRRGSYNEQFF.